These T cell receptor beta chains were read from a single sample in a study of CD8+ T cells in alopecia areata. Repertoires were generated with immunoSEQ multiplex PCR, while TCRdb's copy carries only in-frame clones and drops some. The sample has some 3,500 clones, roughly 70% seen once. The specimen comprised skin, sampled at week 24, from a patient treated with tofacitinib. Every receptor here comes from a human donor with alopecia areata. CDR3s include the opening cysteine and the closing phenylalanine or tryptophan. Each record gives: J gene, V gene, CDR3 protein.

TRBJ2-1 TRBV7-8 CASSLLGDYNEQFF
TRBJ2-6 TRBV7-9 CASSTTRSLRAGANVLTF
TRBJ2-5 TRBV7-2 CASSLMTGGARHQETQYF
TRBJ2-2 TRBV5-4 CASSLSGGELFF
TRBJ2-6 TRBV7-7 CASSHSSKCHKSRANVLTF
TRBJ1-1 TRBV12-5 CASGLGASTEAFF
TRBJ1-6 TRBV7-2 CASSLVRDRLNNSPLHF
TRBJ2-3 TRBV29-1 CSAGPGQNTDTQYF
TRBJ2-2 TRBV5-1 CASSIGLAGSNTGELFF
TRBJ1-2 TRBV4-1 CASSQDRTGIGYTF
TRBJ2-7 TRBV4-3 CASSHRIGQGDSYEQYF
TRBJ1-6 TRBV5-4 CASSRGGPNSPLHF
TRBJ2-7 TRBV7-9 CASSLTTGHYEQYF
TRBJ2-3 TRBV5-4 CASSSQARWSTDTQYF
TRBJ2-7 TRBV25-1 CASSQTVYEQYF
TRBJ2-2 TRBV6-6 CASSDTNTGELFF
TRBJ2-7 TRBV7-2 CASSQDLSGAYEQYF
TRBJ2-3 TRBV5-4 CASSSARGSRGTDTQYF
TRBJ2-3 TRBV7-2 CASSPKSELTDTQYF
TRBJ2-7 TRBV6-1 CASGQGLSYEQYF